The clone carrying this T cell receptor beta chain was observed a handful of times. Its antigen is not identified. The CDR3 covers 15 residues. The ends were cut back, 3 bases at V and 5 bases at J, with 16 bases in the middle. Germline V gene lookup returns CDR1 KGHSH and CDR2 LQKENI. The sample belongs to a study of early stage breast cancer tumors. Study-level results: Blood repertoires resembled normal breast more than tumor. Compared with adjacent normal breast tissue, tumors showed 2 to 3-fold greater T cell density and higher clonality.

Profiling relied on immunoSEQ multiplex PCR, and the TCRdb table lists in-frame clones only, not all of them. The sample carries about 51,000 clones, around four fifths recorded once. The V gene is TRBV18, the J gene TRBJ1-1; TRBD1 is a possible D gene (6 bases). This sequence was found in a person aged 35 to 50 with breast cancer. The sequenced sample was blood. CDR3 bases: TGTGCCAGCTCACCCCGTCAGGGGTGGGTGACTGAAGCTTTCTTT. This translates into CASSPRQGWVTEAFF.